This T cell receptor (beta chain) is drawn from a study of control samples from healthy donors and cancer patients. This clone was observed once. CDR3 size: 13 residues. In germline, CDR1 is SGHNT, CDR2 YYREEE (reference sequence). The V and J ends lost 2 bases and 6 bases respectively, with 12 bases between them. Assay used: immunoSEQ multiplex PCR; TCRdb lists only in-frame clones, some missing. The sample has some 99,000 clones; just over 90% are singletons. The receptor's source is a human donor in good health. The donor label of this sample is uncertain. The chain uses TRBV5-4 and TRBJ2-7, with a weak D call TRBD1 (5 bases). The specimen was blood. The CDR3 DNA reads as TGTGCCAGCAGCTTAAACCAGGGTAGCGAGCAGTACTTC. It translates to CASSLNQGSEQYF.